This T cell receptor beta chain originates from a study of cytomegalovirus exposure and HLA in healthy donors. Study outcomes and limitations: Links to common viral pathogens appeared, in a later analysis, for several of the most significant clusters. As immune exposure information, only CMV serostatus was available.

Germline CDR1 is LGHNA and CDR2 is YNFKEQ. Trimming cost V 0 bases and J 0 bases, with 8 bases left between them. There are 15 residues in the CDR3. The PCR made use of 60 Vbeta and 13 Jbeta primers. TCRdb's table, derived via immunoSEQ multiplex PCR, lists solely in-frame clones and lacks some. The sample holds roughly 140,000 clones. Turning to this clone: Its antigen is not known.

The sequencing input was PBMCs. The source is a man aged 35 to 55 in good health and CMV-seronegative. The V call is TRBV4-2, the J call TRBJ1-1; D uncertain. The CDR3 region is CASSQEGRLNTEAFF. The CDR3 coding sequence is TGTGCCAGCAGCCAAGAGGGGAGGCTGAACACTGAAGCTTTCTTT.